This TCR beta chain was sequenced for a study of T cells after yellow fever vaccination. TCRdb redid the calling of the 5' RACE reads with MiXCR, one entry per CDR3 protein. This table has approximately 260,000 distinct CDR3 sequences, around 13% appearing once. General study points: Weaker overall, the secondary response nonetheless peaked faster (day 5 versus 15). Only a minor proportion of clonotypes was detected across both CD4 and CD8 compartments.

This clonotype has only a few counts. Its antigen is currently unknown. Per the germline V gene, CDR1 is SGHTA and CDR2 is FQGNSA. CDR3 length equals 12 residues. Trimming pared 7 bases from V and 5 bases from J, leaving 11 bases between. Source: CD4+ T cells sorted from PBMCs, taken 45 days after the yellow fever booster vaccination. The origin of this receptor is a man between 25 and 39 years old who received the YFV17D yellow fever vaccine. The chain uses TRBV7-2 and TRBJ2-5, with D possibly being TRBD2 (6 bases). The CDR3 coding sequence is TGTGCCAGCACCCGACGGGGGGAGACCCAGTACTTC. Translating it yields CASTRRGETQYF.